The 11 T cell receptor beta chains below come from one sample, sequenced in a study of T cell responses to AZD1222 COVID-19 vaccine. Data came from immunoSEQ multiplex PCR; TCRdb stores just in-frame clones and leaves some out. Of approximately 84,000 clones in the sample, around 86% were seen once. The starting material was peripheral blood, obtained on day 0 of AZD1222 vaccination. All receptors come from an adult in good health.

V usage is TRBV28 and J usage is TRBJ2-3; D tentatively reads TRBD1 or TRBD2 (7 bases each). CDR1 is MDHEN and CDR2 is SYDVKM in the germline V gene. V gave up 6 bases and J gave up 4 bases, with 14 bases separating them. The CDR3 contains 14 residues. CDR3 protein: CASRQGGSADTQYF. CDR3 in DNA: TGTGCCAGCAGGCAGGGGGGGTCGGCAGATACGCAGTATTTT.

The sample holds one count of this clone. The rearrangement uses TRBV7-2 and TRBJ1-3; D is unresolved. CDR1 is SGHTA, CDR2 FQGNSA, per germline. This CDR3 spans 15 amino acids. Between the trimmed V and J ends, which lost 5 bases and 0 bases, there was a span of 11 bases. In DNA form, the CDR3 reads TGTGCCAGCAGCGCCTCTCACAACTCTGGAAACACCATATATTTT. This encodes CASSASHNSGNTIYF.

The rearrangement joins TRBV27 to TRBJ1-4, with 9 nucleotides matching TRBD1. CDR3 length: 15 residues. The junction had 8 bases not matched to a gene; V was cut back by 5 bases and J by 7 bases. Germline CDR1 and CDR2: MNHEY and SMNVEV (reference sequence). The CDR3 bases are TGTGCCAGCAGTCCGTTGGACAGGGGTGGTGAAAAACTGTTTTTT. Translated: CASSPLDRGGEKLFF.

This chain links TRBV19 with TRBJ1-4; the match to TRBD1 covers 9 bases. V was clipped by 6 bases and J by 0 bases; unmatched bases: 5. CDR1 LNHDA and CDR2 SQIVND come from the germline V gene (reference sequence). The CDR3 extends over 16 amino acids. In DNA form, the CDR3 reads TGTGCCAGTAGGACGGGGACAGGGACAACTAATGAAAAACTGTTTTTT. Translating it yields CASRTGTGTTNEKLFF.

This clone showed up just a few times. The V call is TRBV11-2, the J call TRBJ1-4; D gene ambiguous. Looked up from germline, CDR1 is SGHAT and CDR2 is FQNNGV. The CDR3 is made up of 14 amino acids. The V and J ends lost 2 bases and 3 bases respectively, with 7 bases between them. CDR3 loop: CASSLHRSNEKLFF. In DNA form, the CDR3 reads TGTGCCAGCAGCTTACACAGATCTAATGAAAAACTGTTTTTT.

The V gene is TRBV9, the J gene TRBJ1-2, with TRBD1 as a possible D gene (6 bases). In germline, CDR1 is SGDLS, CDR2 YYNGEE. This CDR3 is 15 amino acids long. The V gene lost 0 bases and the J gene lost 5 bases, with 14 bases spanning the gap. CDR3 sequence: CASSVGQGRVYGYTF. CDR3 nucleotide sequence: TGTGCCAGCAGCGTAGGTCAGGGGAGGGTTTATGGCTACACCTTC.

This chain joins TRBV12-3 or TRBV12-4 and TRBJ1-1; D unclear. Deletions cut 3 bases from V and 1 base from J, with 6 bases between. There are 13 residues in the CDR3. CDR3 protein: CASSFGENTEAFF. The CDR3 DNA reads as TGTGCCAGCAGTTTTGGAGAGAACACTGAAGCTTTCTTT.

This chain joins TRBV4-3 and TRBJ1-2, with TRBD1 matching over 7 bases. Germline V gene lookup returns CDR1 LGHNA and CDR2 YSLEER. CDR3 length: 16 residues. J gave up 4 bases and V 0 bases, and 8 bases lay outside the gene matches. The CDR3 protein is CASSQDKETGLYGYTF. The CDR3 nucleotides are TGCGCCAGCAGCCAAGATAAAGAGACAGGGCTCTATGGCTACACCTTC.

The rearrangement links TRBV4-1 to TRBJ1-4; 9 nucleotides match TRBD1. The CDR3 runs to 15 residues. The germline V gene encodes CDR1 MGHRA and CDR2 YSYEKL. The V segment lost 4 bases and the J segment 8 bases; nucleotides outside the gene matches: 8. CDR3 in DNA: TGCGCCAGCAGCCGCGAACAGGGGGCTCGGGAAAAACTGTTTTTT. Protein: CASSREQGAREKLFF.

The V and J genes are TRBV20-1 and TRBJ1-2; no clear D gene. Germline V CDR1 and CDR2: DFQATT, SNEGSKA (reference sequence). The CDR3 has 11 residues. V was trimmed by 5 bases and J by 8 bases, leaving 12 bases between them. The CDR3 loop reads CSAVLYPGYTF. The DNA of the CDR3 is TGCAGTGCTGTTTTGTATCCGGGCTACACCTTC.

This clone turned up a few times. The chain uses TRBV5-1 and TRBJ2-7; 7 nucleotides line up with TRBD2. The CDR3 runs to 13 residues. Germline V gene sequence: CDR1 SGHRS, CDR2 YFSETQ. V gave up 6 bases and J gave up 5 bases; unmatched junction bases: 8. The CDR3 protein is CASTRAGLDEQYF. The CDR3 DNA reads as TGCGCCAGCACGAGAGCGGGATTAGACGAGCAGTACTTC.